These T cell receptor beta chains were read from a single sample in a study of blood T cell repertoires in COVID-19. Repertoires were generated with immunoSEQ multiplex PCR, while TCRdb's copy carries only in-frame clones and drops some. The sample consists of approximately 190,000 clones, about 80% of them appearing once. The sequenced sample was peripheral blood. Receptors originate from a man aged 25 to 40 with active or convalescent COVID-19. CDR3s include the opening cysteine and the closing phenylalanine or tryptophan. Not all rows give a size; the values are once, few, many and, for expanded clones, a class.

clone size: NA; V gene: TRBV18; CDR3 protein: CASSPSEALDYGYTF
clone size: NA; V gene: TRBV24-1; CDR3 protein: CATSALGRLEQFF
clone size: NA; V gene: TRBV4-1; CDR3 protein: CASSQEARGPAKNIQYF
clone size: NA; V gene: TRBV6-5; CDR3 protein: CASSLGSGDNEQFF
clone size: NA; V gene: TRBV7-2; CDR3 protein: CASSSSGTRNEQFF
clone size: NA; V gene: TRBV15; CDR3 protein: CATSRALAETQYF
clone size: NA; V gene: TRBV7-3; CDR3 protein: CASSTGQTDYGYTF
clone size: NA; V gene: TRBV12-5; CDR3 protein: CASGDLAGGTGELFF
clone size: NA; V gene: TRBV7-9; CDR3 protein: CASSLSGVAVAYEQYF
clone size: NA; V gene: TRBV6-6; CDR3 protein: CASPGVPRTQYF
clone size: NA; V gene: TRBV19; CDR3 protein: CASSIVVPGQKNGYTF
clone size: NA; V gene: TRBV24-1; CDR3 protein: CATSERTSRNIQYF
clone size: NA; V gene: TRBV7-2; CDR3 protein: CASSPPGKPGANVLTF
clone size: NA; V gene: TRBV7-9; CDR3 protein: CASSLRDRANTGELFF
clone size: NA; V gene: TRBV14; CDR3 protein: CASRSDRGNTIYF
clone size: NA; V gene: TRBV20-1; CDR3 protein: CSASTPVSDQPQHF
clone size: once; V gene: TRBV27; CDR3 protein: CASRRPGTSGRTADTQYF
clone size: NA; V gene: TRBV5-1; CDR3 protein: CASSLYRDTQYF
clone size: NA; V gene: TRBV10-1; CDR3 protein: CASSVEGNTGELFF
clone size: NA; V gene: TRBV30; CDR3 protein: CAWSGFGGGGYTF
clone size: NA; V gene: TRBV7-9; CDR3 protein: CASSPRTGPAKNIQYF
clone size: NA; V gene: TRBV5-8; CDR3 protein: CASSLDGDRDNEKLFF
clone size: NA; V gene: TRBV20-1; CDR3 protein: CSLDKSETQYF
clone size: NA; V gene: TRBV5-1; CDR3 protein: CASSLYGGGQETQYF
clone size: NA; V gene: TRBV19; CDR3 protein: CASSGSGGGSPLHF
clone size: NA; V gene: TRBV6-5; CDR3 protein: CASSSPGHLANEQFF
clone size: NA; V gene: TRBV4-1; CDR3 protein: CASSQDSGGPGETQYF
clone size: NA; V gene: TRBV13; CDR3 protein: CASSFRTGGTEAFF
clone size: few; V gene: TRBV13; CDR3 protein: CASSLRGDYQPQHF
clone size: NA; V gene: TRBV7-9; CDR3 protein: CASSFRGTESPLHF
clone size: NA; V gene: TRBV19; CDR3 protein: CASSPRQDGYTF
clone size: NA; V gene: TRBV3-1/TRBV3-2; CDR3 protein: CASSLAGSSGANVLTF
clone size: NA; V gene: TRBV27; CDR3 protein: CASTDRVLGELFF
clone size: NA; V gene: TRBV14; CDR3 protein: CASSRYVGTNIGNTIYF
clone size: NA; V gene: TRBV6-5; CDR3 protein: CASPGVPRTQYF
clone size: NA; V gene: TRBV2; CDR3 protein: CASSGSRARYSNQPQHF
clone size: NA; V gene: TRBV11-2; CDR3 protein: CASSLGLAGDLEQFF
clone size: NA; V gene: TRBV7-2; CDR3 protein: CASSPDLGLRTGELFF
clone size: NA; V gene: TRBV30; CDR3 protein: CAWSVRLTVNTEAFF
clone size: NA; V gene: TRBV19; CDR3 protein: CASRGTGAFYQPQHF
clone size: once; V gene: TRBV7-9; CDR3 protein: CASSLVRGPAYEQYF
clone size: NA; V gene: TRBV2; CDR3 protein: CASRDRGGNTIYF
clone size: NA; V gene: TRBV6-5; CDR3 protein: CASSYSRDRVNEQYF
clone size: few; V gene: TRBV18; CDR3 protein: CASSPVAGPNEQFF
clone size: NA; V gene: TRBV19; CDR3 protein: CASSIMTGELFF
clone size: few; V gene: TRBV10-3; CDR3 protein: CATRSNYGYTF
clone size: NA; V gene: TRBV19; CDR3 protein: CASRASGGFRETQYF